This TCR beta chain was obtained from a study of blood T cells in healthy people across ages. Regarding the study as a whole: Not knowing donor CMV status may have confounded expanded clonotype changes.

Each donor had approximately 10 milliliters of peripheral blood drawn. Germline loops: CDR1 SEHNR, CDR2 FQNEAQ (reference sequence). The CDR3 runs to 16 residues. Trimming pared 1 base from V and 7 bases from J, leaving 14 bases between. The authors ran a second PCR of 7 to 11 cycles using a sample-barcoded 5' primer and a J-beta primer mix. Unique molecular identifiers of 12 random nucleotides labeled each cDNA. Every individual sample yielded 2.5 million or more paired-end reads (each containing CDR3). One entry per CDR3 protein results from TCRdb running MiXCR on the 5' RACE reads. Of about a million distinct CDR3 sequences in the sample, approximately 38% are singletons; the top ten hold less than 15%. A word on this clonotype: Its antigen is unknown.

The chain links TRBV7-9 to TRBJ1-6; D possibly corresponds to TRBD1 (6 bases). Sample: blood. This sequence originates from a man aged 18 to 35 in good health. The DNA for the CDR3 is TGTGCCAGCAGCTTAGGTGGGGGGCCACAGAATTCACCCCTCCACTTT. This encodes CASSLGGGPQNSPLHF. The variable domain in full, completed from reference TRBV7-9 and TRBJ1-6, reads DTGVSQNPRHKITKRGQNVTFRCDPISEHNRLYWYRQTLGQGPEFLTYFQNEAQLEKSRLLSDRFSAERPKGSFSTLEIQRTEQGDSAMYLCASSLGGGPQNSPLHFGNGTRLTVT.